This TCR beta chain appears in the sequencing data of a study of blood T cell repertoires in COVID-19. The V end was cut by 3 bases, the J end by 1 base, with 12 bases between. The CDR3 has 15 residues. Germline values: CDR1 LNHDA, CDR2 SQIVND (reference sequence). This clone was seen once. The data were produced by immunoSEQ multiplex PCR, yet TCRdb's version contains in-frame clones alone and is incomplete. Found here are 150,000 or so clones, around 87% of them singletons; the top ten hold approximately 4%. The J gene is TRBJ1-1, the V gene TRBV19; D unresolved. The origin of this receptor is a woman aged 40-49 years who had been exposed to COVID-19. What was sequenced was PBMCs or T cells enriched from blood (not recorded which). The CDR3: CASSILGSSNTEAFF. The CDR3 DNA follows: TGTGCCAGTAGTATTCTGGGCAGTTCGAACACTGAAGCTTTCTTT.